Below are 19 T cell receptor beta chains sequenced from a single sample in a study of shared clonotypes between healthy human individuals. Here immunoSEQ multiplex PCR was the method, and the copy in TCRdb shows in-frame clones only, minus some. The sample holds 1,500,000 or so clones, 98% to 99% seen once. Material: naive CD4+ T cells sorted from blood. Subset reported: CD45RA+ positively selected. These receptors were taken from a man under 40 in good health.

This clone has a handful of counts. The chain joins TRBV30 to TRBJ2-7; D not certain. Germline CDR1 reads GTSNPN; CDR2 reads SVGIG (reference sequence). There are 11 residues in the CDR3. V was shortened by 4 bases and J by 5 bases, with 9 bases between the two germline ends. The CDR3 DNA follows: TGTGCCTGGAAGGATCTCCACGAGCAGTACTTC. It codes for CAWKDLHEQYF.

This clone came up once. This rearrangement joins TRBV9 to TRBJ2-3, with 8 bases fitting TRBD2. The CDR3 totals 15 residues. Germline-derived CDR1 and CDR2 are SGDLS and YYNGEE. Losses at the gene ends were 5 bases for V and 4 bases for J; bases not matched to a gene: 9. This chain's CDR3 is CASSFSGTGSDTQYF. CDR3 in DNA: TGTGCCAGCAGTTTTAGCGGGACCGGGTCAGATACGCAGTATTTT.

CDR3 region: CASSADRLNTGELFF. CDR3 nucleotides: TGTGCCAGCAGCGCGGACAGGTTGAACACCGGGGAGCTGTTTTTT. The V call is TRBV9, the J call TRBJ2-2; 7 bases match TRBD1. The V gene's germline CDR1 is SGDLS and CDR2 YYNGEE. The V gene end was trimmed by 3 bases and the J gene end by 1 base; junction bases not matched to a gene: 3. This CDR3 is 15 amino acids long.

The genes are TRBV15 and TRBJ2-7; D is undetermined. Germline V lookup: CDR1 LNHNV, CDR2 YYDKDF (reference sequence). The CDR3 runs to 16 residues. Between the trimmed V and J ends, which lost 3 bases and 0 bases, there was a span of 15 bases. The CDR3 DNA sequence: TGTGCCACCAGCAGGGTTGGTGACGGGTACTCCTACGAGCAGTACTTC. As protein: CATSRVGDGYSYEQYF. Looking up the rest from reference TRBV15 and TRBJ2-7 gives the full variable domain: DAMVIQNPRYQVTQFGKPVTLSCSQTLNHNVMYWYQQKSSQAPKLLFHYYDKDFNNEADTPDNFQSRRPNTSFCFLDIRSPGLGDTAMYLCATSRVGDGYSYEQYFGPGTRLTVT.

This clone has only one observation. This chain uses TRBV9 with TRBJ1-4; TRBD1 might be the D (6 bases). This CDR3 region has 14 residues. Trimming stripped 5 bases from V and 3 bases from J, with 11 bases between. Looked up from germline, CDR1 is SGDLS and CDR2 is YYNGEE. The chain's CDR3 is CASSPQGSNEKLFF. In nucleotides, the CDR3 is TGTGCCAGCAGTCCACAGGGTTCTAATGAAAAACTGTTTTTT.

The chain couples TRBV29-1 to TRBJ2-5; no definite D call. The V gene's germline CDR1 is SQVTM and CDR2 ANQGSEA. CDR3 length: 12 amino acids. The V and J ends lost 4 bases and 0 bases respectively, with 6 bases between them. Here the CDR3 reads CSVASYQETQYF. In DNA, the CDR3 is TGCAGCGTTGCTTCATACCAAGAGACCCAGTACTTC.

The V and J genes are TRBV9 and TRBJ2-7; 11 bases fit TRBD1. The CDR3 is made up of 15 amino acids. V lost 0 bases and J lost 6; bases outside the gene matches: 5. Germline V CDR1 and CDR2: SGDLS, YYNGEE. The DNA for the CDR3 is TGTGCCAGCAGCGTAGCAATGGGACAGGGGGGCGAGCAGTACTTC. Protein product: CASSVAMGQGGEQYF. Using reference TRBV9 and TRBJ2-7 for the parts outside the CDR3, the full variable domain is DSGVTQTPKHLITATGQRVTLRCSPRSGDLSVYWYQQSLDQGLQFLIQYYNGEERAKGNILERFSAQQFPDLHSELNLSSLELGDSALYFCASSVAMGQGGEQYFGPGTRLTVT.

The V gene is TRBV15, the J gene TRBJ2-1; 8 nucleotides align to TRBD2. The CDR3 loop spans 16 amino acids. Germline CDR1 LNHNV, CDR2 YYDKDF (reference sequence). V lost 1 base, J lost 2 bases, and 4 bases stayed unmatched. The CDR3 region is CATSRGGSGAYNEQFF. Here the CDR3 DNA reads TGTGCCACCAGCAGAGGAGGTAGCGGGGCCTACAATGAGCAGTTCTTC.

The rearrangement joins TRBV5-4 to TRBJ2-1; D might be TRBD1 (5 bases). Trimming cost V 0 bases and J 8 bases, with 9 bases left between them. The CDR3 contains 13 residues. CDR1 SGHNT and CDR2 YYREEE come from the germline V gene (reference sequence). The chain's CDR3 is CASSLDRYDEQFF. The CDR3 region has the DNA TGTGCCAGCAGCTTGGACAGGTACGATGAGCAGTTCTTC.

The V call is TRBV18, the J call TRBJ2-1, with D perhaps matching TRBD2 (5 bases). Germline CDR1 reads KGHSH; CDR2 reads LQKENI. The CDR3 is 13 amino acids. V lost 1 base and J 10 bases, leaving 11 bases between the germline ends. The CDR3 spells CASSPLGRVEQFF. The CDR3 region has the DNA TGTGCCAGCTCACCACTAGGGCGGGTAGAGCAGTTCTTC.

The chain uses TRBV29-1 and TRBJ2-3, with 7 bases lining up with TRBD1. The CDR3 extends over 14 amino acids. CDR1 and CDR2 (germline): SQVTM, ANQGSEA. V lost 5 bases to trimming and J lost 2 bases; unmatched junction nucleotides: 7. CDR3 in amino acids: CSVWDSHFTDTQYF. The CDR3 DNA follows: TGCAGCGTTTGGGACAGCCACTTCACAGATACGCAGTATTTT.

The chain links TRBV25-1 to TRBJ2-2; D possibly corresponds to TRBD2 (5 bases). In germline, CDR1 is MGHDK, CDR2 SYGVNS. There are 12 residues in the CDR3. V lost 10 bases, J lost 5 bases, and 11 bases lay in between. The CDR3 loop reads CATTGFTGELFF. As DNA, the CDR3 is TGTGCCACGACGGGGTTTACCGGGGAGCTGTTTTTT.

The DNA for the CDR3 is TGTGCCAGCAGTCTCGGAAACACCGGGGAGCTGTTTTTT. Translation: CASSLGNTGELFF. The J gene is TRBJ2-2, the V gene TRBV6-1; D unclear. The length of the CDR3 is 13 residues. Deletions cut 5 bases from V and 2 bases from J, with 6 bases between. Germline CDR1 is MNHNS and CDR2 is SASEGT.

This chain connects TRBV6-5 to TRBJ2-3, with 8 bases matching TRBD2. Germline values: CDR1 MNHEY, CDR2 SVGAGI. The CDR3 totals 15 residues. The junction had 4 bases not matched to a gene; V was cut back by 5 bases and J by 0 bases. The CDR3 loop is CASSPAGASTDTQYF. The CDR3 nucleotides read TGTGCCAGCAGTCCAGCGGGAGCAAGCACAGATACGCAGTATTTT.

The V gene is TRBV25-1, the J gene TRBJ2-1; TRBD1 matches 8 bases. This CDR3 spans 16 amino acids. V lost 2 bases, J lost 5 bases, and 8 bases stayed unmatched. The germline V gene has CDR1 MGHDK and CDR2 SYGVNS. The CDR3 DNA reads as TGTGCCAGCAGTGAAACCGGGCAGGGGGCGGACAATGAGCAGTTCTTC. Translating it yields CASSETGQGADNEQFF.

The chain joins TRBV25-1 to TRBJ2-6; D is perhaps TRBD1 (6 bases). The CDR3 loop spans 14 amino acids. Trimming cost V 6 bases and J 4 bases, with 10 bases left between them. Looked up from germline, CDR1 is MGHDK and CDR2 is SYGVNS. CDR3: CASRTGRGANVLTF. CDR3 nucleotides: TGTGCCAGCAGAACAGGGCGCGGGGCCAACGTCCTGACTTTC. The full variable domain, with the rest looked up from reference TRBV25-1 and TRBJ2-6, is EADIYQTPRYLVIGTGKKITLECSQTMGHDKMYWYQQDPGMELHLIHYSYGVNSTEKGDLSSESTVSRIRTEHFPLTLESARPSHTSQYLCASRTGRGANVLTFGAGSRLTVL.

The chain recombines TRBV9 with TRBJ2-1, with TRBD2 matching 10 bases. Germline values: CDR1 SGDLS, CDR2 YYNGEE. The CDR3 spans 13 residues. With V trimmed by 3 bases and J by 9 bases, 3 bases remained unmatched. CDR3 sequence: CASSGLAGAEQFF. The CDR3 coding sequence is TGTGCCAGCAGCGGCCTAGCGGGAGCTGAGCAGTTCTTC.

V gene TRBV6-5 combines with J gene TRBJ2-7, with a possible D match to TRBD2 (7 bases). CDR3 size: 16 residues. V was shortened by 0 bases and J by 4 bases, with 16 bases between the two germline ends. Germline V gene lookup returns CDR1 MNHEY and CDR2 SVGAGI. The CDR3, as DNA: TGTGCCAGCAGTTACTCGGGGGGGGCCCCGGCTTACGAGCAGTACTTC. Translation: CASSYSGGAPAYEQYF.

The V and J genes are TRBV6-1 and TRBJ2-7; TRBD1 matches 9 bases. Germline loops: CDR1 MNHNS, CDR2 SASEGT. V gave up 8 bases and J gave up 3 bases; unmatched junction bases: 8. The CDR3 has 14 amino acids. For the CDR3, the DNA is TGTGCCAGCTGTAGAGGACAGGGGTTCTACGAGCAGTACTTC. Residues: CASCRGQGFYEQYF.